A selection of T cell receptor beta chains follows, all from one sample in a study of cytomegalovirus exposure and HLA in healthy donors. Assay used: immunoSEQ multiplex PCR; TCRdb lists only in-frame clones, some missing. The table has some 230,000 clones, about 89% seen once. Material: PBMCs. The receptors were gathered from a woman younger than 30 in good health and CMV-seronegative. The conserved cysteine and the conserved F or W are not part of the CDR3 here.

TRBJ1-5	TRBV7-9	ASSLIGRERNQPQH
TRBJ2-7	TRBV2	ASSGSGGWRYEQY
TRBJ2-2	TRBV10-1	ASSEGVETGELF
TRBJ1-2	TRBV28	ASRTGNYGYT
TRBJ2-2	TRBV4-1	ASSPPRDRADVTGELF
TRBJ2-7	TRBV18	ASSPLGTGSDEQY
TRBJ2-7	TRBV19	ASSISRGSEQY
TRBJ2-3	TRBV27	ASSLLMAAGSTDTQY
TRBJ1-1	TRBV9	ASSALQMNTEAF
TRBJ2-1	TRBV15	ATSPHVRGEQF
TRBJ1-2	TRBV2	ASTGSGEYGYT
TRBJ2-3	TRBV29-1	SVGTGGTDTQY
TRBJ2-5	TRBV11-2	ASSRVGQGVD
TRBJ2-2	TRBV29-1	SVAEQFNTGELF
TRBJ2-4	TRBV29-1	SVEGRLSKNIQY
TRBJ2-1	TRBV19	ASRMGLRDNEQF
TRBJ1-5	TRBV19	ASSIHRVRQPQH
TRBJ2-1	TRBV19	AIPQSGESYNEQF
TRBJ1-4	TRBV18	ASSPQTVTQNEKLF
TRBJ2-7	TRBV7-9	ASSPEFLGSYEQY
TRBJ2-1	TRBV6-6	ASRPGTSGRDGEQF
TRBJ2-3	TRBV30	AWSKGARDTQY
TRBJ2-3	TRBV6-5	ASSSGLLSTDTQY
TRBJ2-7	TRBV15	ATSGGQGGNEQY
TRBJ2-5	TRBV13	ASSSRALQPQETQY
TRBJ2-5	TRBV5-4	ASSLTSQETQY
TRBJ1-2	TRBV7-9	ASSLNRGGYGYT
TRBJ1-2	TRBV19	ASEQGKGYGYT
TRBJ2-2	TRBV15	ATSSWAGELF
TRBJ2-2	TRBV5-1	ASSFSGSNTGELF